Given below is one T cell receptor (beta chain) in context. The antigen is unknown. The data are from a study of cytomegalovirus exposure and HLA in healthy donors. Germline V gene data show CDR1 as DFQATT and CDR2 as SNEGSKA (reference sequence). The CDR3 covers 11 residues. The trim removed 7 bases at V and 2 bases at J, leaving 1 base unmatched. Study-level points and caveats: In a later analysis, an Asian-associated ancestry cluster reportedly showed fewer N-insertions than the approximately 700-donor mean. In an earlier analysis, most TCR beta V segments were productive about 87% or about 30% of the time.

A multiplex PCR was run with 60 Vbeta primers and 13 Jbeta primers. Sequencing used immunoSEQ multiplex PCR; TCRdb keeps in-frame clones, though not all of them. The repertoire holds around 150,000 clones, with roughly 85% as singletons. Though probably carrying unrecorded immune exposures, donors were nominally healthy at sampling. The chain has TRBV20-1 and TRBJ1-2; 7 nucleotides line up with TRBD1. The sequence came from a woman between 45 and 60 years old in good health and CMV-seronegative. Sequencing was carried out using PBMCs. CDR3 protein: CSGGQNYGYTF. Written as DNA, the CDR3 is TGCAGTGGGGGACAGAACTATGGCTACACCTTC.